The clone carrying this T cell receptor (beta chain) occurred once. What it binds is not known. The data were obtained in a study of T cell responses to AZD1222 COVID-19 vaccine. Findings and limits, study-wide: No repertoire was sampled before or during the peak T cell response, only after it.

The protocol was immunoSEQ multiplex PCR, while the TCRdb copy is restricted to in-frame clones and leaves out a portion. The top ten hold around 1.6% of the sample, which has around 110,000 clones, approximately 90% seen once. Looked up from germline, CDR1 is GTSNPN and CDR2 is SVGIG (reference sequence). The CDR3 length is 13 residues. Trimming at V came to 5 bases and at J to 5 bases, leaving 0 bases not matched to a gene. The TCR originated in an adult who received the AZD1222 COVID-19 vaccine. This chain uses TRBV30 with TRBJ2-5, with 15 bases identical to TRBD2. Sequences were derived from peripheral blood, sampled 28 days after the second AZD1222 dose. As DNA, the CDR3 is TGTGCCTGGGGACTAGCGGGGGGGGAGACCCAGTACTTC. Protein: CAWGLAGGETQYF.